This T cell receptor (beta chain) was retrieved from a study of identical twins. General observations from the study: Twin pairs had excess sharing that was weaker in beta out-of-frame sequences.

TCRdb ran MiXCR on the 5' RACE reads and lists one entry per CDR3 protein. In the table there are 500,000 to 600,000 distinct CDR3 sequences, roughly a fifth of which are singletons. The sample holds many counts of this clonotype. Its antigen is still unknown. Between the trimmed V and J ends, which lost 4 bases and 12 bases, there was a span of 38 bases. CDR1 is SGHRS and CDR2 is YFSETQ in the germline V gene. The CDR3 loop spans 19 amino acids. The data also belong to a second study, concerning T cells expressing NK-cell markers.

The clonotype was recovered from a woman aged 18-29 years in good health. Specimen: CD4+ T cells sorted from blood. The chain couples TRBV5-1 to TRBJ2-7; D possibly matches TRBD1 or TRBD2 (5 bases each). Here the CDR3 reads CASSRAGSRDGEIPSIGYF. Written as DNA, the CDR3 is TGCGCCAGCAGCCGTGCCGGATCGAGGGACGGGGAGATCCCCTCGATAGGGTACTTC.